These T cell receptor beta chains were read from a single sample in a study of blood T cell repertoires in COVID-19. Clones were sequenced by immunoSEQ multiplex PCR, and TCRdb holds only the in-frame ones, with some missing. This sample has 150,000 or so clones, with approximately 83% found just once. Input material: peripheral blood. These receptor sequences come from a woman of 80 years or more with acute or convalescent COVID-19. CDR3s include the opening cysteine and the closing phenylalanine or tryptophan. Fields, in order: clone size, D gene, CDR3 length, V gene, J gene, CDR3 protein, CDR3 DNA. D genes are given only for firm matches. Clone size is shown for a subset of rows, as once, few, many or a class of expanded clone.

NA	TRBD2	16	TRBV7-2	TRBJ2-7	CASSFRSGASSYEQYF	TGTGCCAGCAGCTTCAGGAGCGGGGCGAGCTCCTACGAGCAGTACTTC
NA	NA	12	TRBV6-5	TRBJ1-2	CASSYQGSGYTF	TGTGCCAGCAGTTACCAGGGTTCTGGCTACACCTTC
NA	TRBD1	14	TRBV13	TRBJ2-1	CASSLTGKYNEQFF	TGTGCCAGCAGCTTGACAGGGAAATACAATGAGCAGTTCTTC
NA	TRBD1	14	TRBV5-1	TRBJ1-3	CASSSTGYGNTIYF	TGCGCCAGCAGCTCGACAGGGTACGGAAACACCATATATTTT
NA	NA	14	TRBV24-1	TRBJ1-5	CATSDRGVNQPQHF	TGTGCCACCAGTGATCGGGGGGTTAATCAGCCCCAGCATTTT
NA	TRBD1	15	TRBV2	TRBJ2-5	CASSPGTGPQETQYF	TGTGCCAGCAGTCCCGGGACAGGGCCTCAAGAGACCCAGTACTTC
NA	NA	18	TRBV6-1	TRBJ2-3	CASSESLDRFRRTDTQYF	TGTGCCAGCAGTGAATCACTCGACAGATTTCGACGCACAGATACGCAGTATTTT
NA	TRBD1	15	TRBV30	TRBJ2-5	CAWSFDRGRRETQYF	TGTGCCTGGAGTTTCGACAGGGGGCGCAGGGAGACCCAGTACTTC
NA	TRBD1	13	TRBV7-3	TRBJ2-7	CASSKDRDYEQYF	TGTGCCAGCAGTAAGGACAGGGACTACGAGCAGTACTTC
NA	TRBD2	14	TRBV2	TRBJ2-7	CASSELAGGYEQYF	TGTGCCAGCAGTGAGCTAGCGGGGGGGTACGAGCAGTACTTC
NA	TRBD1	13	TRBV29-1	TRBJ2-7	CSVGTGDSYEQYF	TGCAGCGTGGGAACAGGGGACTCCTACGAGCAGTACTTC
NA	NA	13	TRBV2	TRBJ1-5	CASRGHLNQPQHF	TGTGCCAGCAGGGGACACCTAAATCAGCCCCAGCATTTT
NA	NA	14	TRBV6-5	TRBJ2-3	CASSLERSTDTQYF	TGTGCCAGCAGTCTGGAGCGGAGCACAGATACGCAGTATTTT
few	TRBD1	13	TRBV29-1	TRBJ1-2	CSVEGGQGDGYTF	TGCAGCGTTGAGGGGGGACAGGGGGACGGCTACACCTTC
few	NA	15	TRBV6-5	TRBJ2-2	CASRQTEKNTGELFF	TGTGCCAGCAGACAAACAGAGAAGAACACCGGGGAGCTGTTTTTT
NA	NA	14	TRBV30	TRBJ2-7	CAWSVAGLPYEQYF	TGTGCCTGGAGTGTAGCCGGTCTCCCCTACGAGCAGTACTTC
NA	NA	15	TRBV4-1	TRBJ1-5	CASSEVRGSNQPQHF	TGCGCCAGCAGCGAAGTAAGGGGTAGCAATCAGCCCCAGCATTTT
NA	TRBD1	18	TRBV12-5	TRBJ1-1	CASGLVPQGGRRNTEAFF	TGTGCTAGTGGTTTGGTACCCCAGGGGGGCAGGCGGAACACTGAAGCTTTCTTT
NA	TRBD1	14	TRBV19	TRBJ2-7	CASTRRQGADEQYF	TGTGCCAGTACCAGACGACAGGGGGCGGACGAGCAGTACTTC
NA	TRBD1	16	TRBV6-5	TRBJ1-6	CASSYSAGGDNSPLHF	TGTGCCAGCAGTTACTCGGCAGGGGGCGATAATTCACCCCTCCACTTT
NA	NA	14	TRBV6-2/TRBV6-3	TRBJ2-7	CASSPGASGSEQYF	TGTGCCAGCAGTCCAGGGGCCTCGGGAAGCGAGCAGTACTTC
NA	TRBD1	14	TRBV6-6	TRBJ2-3	CASIRGRTGDTQYF	TGTGCCAGCATCAGGGGAAGGACAGGCGATACGCAGTATTTT
NA	NA	14	TRBV15	TRBJ2-5	CATSRGGQGETQYF	TGTGCCACCAGCAGAGGGGGGCAAGGAGAGACCCAGTACTTC
NA	NA	15	TRBV5-1	TRBJ1-4	CASSLGDTGNEKLFF	TGCGCCAGCAGCTTGGGGGACACAGGGAATGAAAAACTGTTTTTT
NA	NA	15	TRBV2	TRBJ2-5	CASSTRPRGGETQYF	TGTGCCAGCAGTACCAGACCCAGGGGCGGAGAGACCCAGTACTTC
NA	TRBD1	15	TRBV4-1	TRBJ1-4	CASSQLTGVDEKLFF	TGCGCCAGCAGCCAACTGACAGGGGTAGATGAAAAACTGTTTTTT
NA	TRBD2	17	TRBV5-6	TRBJ2-1	CASRSLAGGNSYNEQFF	TGTGCCAGCAGATCGCTTGCGGGGGGCAACTCCTACAATGAGCAGTTCTTC
once	TRBD1	16	TRBV5-1	TRBJ1-4	CASSLIAQGANEKLFF	TGCGCCAGCAGCTTGATCGCCCAGGGGGCAAATGAAAAACTGTTTTTT
NA	TRBD1	15	TRBV27	TRBJ2-7	CASTLTGGTVYEQYF	TGTGCCAGCACCCTAACAGGGGGCACAGTCTACGAGCAGTACTTC
NA	TRBD1	15	TRBV3-1/TRBV3-2	TRBJ2-7	CASSQDSARGYEQYF	TGTGCCAGCAGCCAAGATTCGGCCAGGGGGTACGAGCAGTACTTC
few	NA	19	TRBV24-1	TRBJ1-5	CATSDFHSKCVYSNQPQHF	TGTGCCACCAGTGATTTTCACAGTAAGTGTGTTTATAGCAATCAGCCCCAGCATTTT
NA	TRBD1	13	TRBV12-3/TRBV12-4	TRBJ1-4	CASGTGGTEKLFF	TGTGCCAGCGGGACAGGGGGAACTGAAAAACTGTTTTTT
NA	NA	15	TRBV29-1	TRBJ2-7	CSVEGRPGRMGEQYF	TGCAGCGTTGAAGGACGACCAGGGCGGATGGGCGAGCAGTACTTC
few	NA	13	TRBV5-1	TRBJ1-2	CASSSGQQRGYTF	TGCGCCAGCAGCTCTGGACAGCAACGCGGCTACACCTTC